The 8 T cell receptor beta chains presented below share a single source sample, sequenced in a study of technical replicates of blood from four donors (dated by TCRdb to between 2016 and 2019). Libraries were made using the immunoSEQ multiplex PCR assay. TCRdb took this table from immuneACCESS and kept in-frame rearrangements with V and J called. Such tables lack part of the clones; where checked against another copy, unresolved V genes explain under half of the gap, and the rest is unexplained. Within this sample are about 61,000 clones, with less than 98% of them counted one time only. The ten largest account for 0.19% of the sample. Sequencing was carried out using T cells isolated from PBMCs. These TCRs come from a human donor in good health.

The chain links TRBV7-9 to TRBJ2-7; a possible D gene is TRBD2 (6 bases). CDR1 SEHNR and CDR2 FQNEAQ come from the germline V gene (reference sequence). There are 13 residues in the CDR3. The V and J ends lost 3 bases and 6 bases respectively, with 12 bases between them. Here the CDR3 DNA reads TGTGCCAGCAGCTTTATTGGGGGGTTCGAGCAGTACTTC. As protein: CASSFIGGFEQYF.

The chain links TRBV5-4 to TRBJ2-7, with D unresolved. With 0 bases removed from V and 7 bases from J, the gap between germline ends came to 14 bases. Germline CDR1 and CDR2: SGHNT and YYREEE (reference sequence). CDR3 length equals 14 residues. Here the CDR3 DNA reads TGTGCCAGCAGCTTGGCCGGGTTCATTGGGGAGCAGTACTTC. Protein: CASSLAGFIGEQYF. Full variable domain (rest looked up from reference TRBV5-4 and TRBJ2-7): ETGVTQSPTHLIKTRGQQVTLRCSSQSGHNTVSWYQQALGQGPQFIFQYYREEENGRGNFPPRFSGLQFPNYSSELNVNALELDDSALYLCASSLAGFIGEQYFGPGTRLTVT.

The chain couples TRBV4-1 to TRBJ1-5, with D perhaps TRBD1 (5 bases). Germline V gene sequence: CDR1 MGHRA, CDR2 YSYEKL. This CDR3 comprises 15 residues. The germline V and J ends were trimmed by 4 bases and 4 bases, with 14 bases remaining between them. The CDR3 nucleotides read TGCGCCAGCAGCCCCCAGGCAGGGAAAAATCAGCCCCAGCATTTT. Protein: CASSPQAGKNQPQHF.

This chain links TRBV5-1 with TRBJ2-5; 8 bases are a match to TRBD2. CDR3 length: 15 amino acids. Germline trimming cut 0 bases from V and 9 bases from J; bases unmatched to any gene: 10. The V gene's germline CDR1 is SGHRS and CDR2 YFSETQ. The CDR3: CASSLDTGGLMAQYF. The CDR3 DNA reads as TGCGCCAGCAGCTTGGACACGGGGGGGCTGATGGCCCAGTACTTC.

The V gene is TRBV11-2, the J gene TRBJ2-2, with D tentatively TRBD1 (5 bases). The CDR3 consists of 18 residues. Trimming cost V 1 base and J 5 bases, with 20 bases left between them. Germline loops: CDR1 SGHAT, CDR2 FQNNGV. The CDR3 bases are TGTGCCAGCAGCTTAGCTACGGACACCCTCCGCCGTACCGGGGAGCTGTTTTTT. Its translation is CASSLATDTLRRTGELFF.

V gene TRBV2 combines with J gene TRBJ2-6; no reliable D call. Germline CDR1 reads SNHLY; CDR2 reads FYNNEI. Trimming stripped 3 bases from V and 14 bases from J, with 5 bases between. This CDR3 has 10 amino acids. The CDR3 loop is CASSETLLTF. CDR3 nucleotide sequence: TGTGCCAGCAGTGAGACACTCCTGACTTTC.

This chain uses TRBV7-9 with TRBJ1-3; 8 bases are shared with TRBD1. The germline gives CDR1 SEHNR, CDR2 FQNEAQ (reference sequence). The CDR3 runs to 18 residues. V lost 1 base and J lost 3; bases outside the gene matches: 11. The CDR3 DNA reads TGTGCCAGCAGCTTAGGATCCAGGGGGCATGATCGTGGAAACACCATATATTTT. Its protein product is CASSLGSRGHDRGNTIYF.

This clone was detected a few times. The V and J genes are TRBV5-1 and TRBJ1-1; D is undetermined. With 0 bases removed from V and 2 bases from J, the gap between germline ends came to 8 bases. The CDR3 totals 14 residues. Germline V lookup: CDR1 SGHRS, CDR2 YFSETQ. The DNA for the CDR3 is TGCGCCAGCAGCTTGGCGCGCCCCAACACTGAAGCTTTCTTT. Protein product: CASSLARPNTEAFF.